These 3 T cell receptor beta chains originate from one sample sequenced in a study of CD8 T cells in ankylosing spondylitis. TCRdb fed the 5' RACE reads into MiXCR, producing one record per CDR3 protein. The sample includes fewer than 80,000 distinct CDR3 sequences, approximately 5.3% seen only once; the top ten take 2% to 2.5%. The sample was blood, either unsorted or a sorted T cell fraction (not recorded which). The receptors here all came from a male donor with ankylosing spondylitis or in good health (not recorded which).

This clonotype has a count of ten or more. The rearrangement uses TRBV7-3 and TRBJ1-1; D uncertain. V lost 5 bases and J lost 7, with 17 bases in between. The CDR3 spans 14 residues. CDR1 is SGHTA and CDR2 is FQGTGA in the germline V gene. CDR3 bases: TGTGCCAGCAGCGCAGGAGGCGGAAGAGATGAAGCTTTCTTT. The encoded protein is CASSAGGGRDEAFF.

This clonotype was recorded at least ten times. The chain is built from TRBV10-3 and TRBJ1-1; 8 bases agree with TRBD1. V trimming: 6 bases; J trimming: 3 bases; junction bases outside the gene matches: 6. The CDR3 spans 14 residues. Germline V gives CDR1 ENHRY, CDR2 SYGVKD. CDR3 region: CAIRQGVRDTEAFF. CDR3 sequence (DNA): TGTGCCATCAGACAGGGGGTCCGAGACACTGAAGCTTTCTTT.

This clonotype has a count of ten or more. The chain carries TRBV5-1 and TRBJ2-6; 9 nucleotides agree with TRBD1. This CDR3 has 20 amino acids. V shed 0 bases and J 0 bases; nucleotides not matched to a gene: 10. Germline-derived CDR1 and CDR2 are SGHRS and YFSETQ. The CDR3 reads CASSLDRRTGVSSGANVLTF. In DNA, the CDR3 is TGCGCCAGCAGCTTGGATCGAAGGACAGGGGTTAGCTCTGGGGCCAACGTCCTGACTTTC.